These 18 T cell receptor beta chains came from one sample sequenced in a study of T cells in Graves' hyperthyroidism and ophthalmopathy. Researchers amplified the TCR beta CDR3 regions from RNA transcripts. First-round RT-PCR with HTBI primers amplified the TCR CDR3 region. TCRdb passed the multiplex PCR reads through MiXCR, listing each CDR3 protein once. The table records fewer than 450,000 distinct CDR3 sequences, roughly 15% of them present only once. The sample was blood. The origin of the receptors is a woman aged 60-75 years with Graves' ophthalmopathy.

This clonotype was picked up many times. CDR3 loop: CASSLFGDVDEQYF. CDR3 in DNA: TGTGCCAGCAGTTTATTTGGGGACGTGGACGAGCAGTACTTC. The chain uses TRBV28 and TRBJ2-7, with D possibly being TRBD1 or TRBD2 (5 bases each). V lost 1 base to trimming and J lost 5 bases, with 12 bases between them. The CDR3 consists of 14 residues. Germline CDR1 MDHEN, CDR2 SYDVKM.

This chain connects TRBV13 to TRBJ2-2; perhaps TRBD2 as D (5 bases). This CDR3 region has 15 residues. Per the germline V gene, CDR1 is PRHDT and CDR2 is FYEKMQ (reference sequence). V was cut by 1 base and J by 5 bases, with 11 bases left in between. The CDR3 loop is CASSLDLSGTGELFF. DNA for the CDR3: TGTGCCAGCAGCTTAGACCTCTCGGGGACCGGGGAGCTGTTTTTT. The entire variable domain, with the rest obtained from reference TRBV13 and TRBJ2-2, is as follows: AAGVIQSPRHLIKEKRETATLKCYPIPRHDTVYWYQQGPGQDPQFLISFYEKMQSDKGSIPDRFSAQQFSDYHSELNMSSLELGDSALYFCASSLDLSGTGELFFGEGSRLTVL.

This clonotype was seen a few times. The chain links TRBV15 to TRBJ2-7; D is uncertain. Germline lookup yields CDR1 LNHNV and CDR2 YYDKDF (reference sequence). The V end was cut by 2 bases, the J end by 6 bases, with 8 bases between. The CDR3 is 12 amino acids. Here the CDR3 DNA reads TGTGCCACCAGCAGACCCTACAGCGAGCAGTACTTC. Its protein is CATSRPYSEQYF. Complete variable domain (other parts from reference TRBV15 and TRBJ2-7): DAMVIQNPRYQVTQFGKPVTLSCSQTLNHNVMYWYQQKSSQAPKLLFHYYDKDFNNEADTPDNFQSRRPNTSFCFLDIRSPGLGDTAMYLCATSRPYSEQYFGPGTRLTVT.

This clonotype has a count of ten or more. The V gene is TRBV5-5, the J gene TRBJ2-3; 9 nucleotides agree with TRBD2. Trimming cost V 0 bases and J 3 bases; bases outside gene matches: 8. This CDR3 has 17 residues. CDR1 SGHKS and CDR2 YYEKEE come from the germline V gene (reference sequence). The CDR3 DNA is TGTGCCAGCAGCTTGGTGGCTAGCGGGAAGATTACAGATACGCAGTATTTT. Translation: CASSLVASGKITDTQYF.

The chain carries TRBV18 and TRBJ2-3; D assignment may be TRBD1 or TRBD2 (6 bases each). The CDR3 extends over 17 amino acids. Trimming removed 1 base at V and 1 base at J, with 15 bases between. Germline assignment: CDR1 KGHSH and CDR2 LQKENI. CDR3 in amino acids: CASSPLPGASGTDTQYF. Written as DNA, the CDR3 is TGTGCCAGCTCACCACTACCGGGGGCGTCCGGCACAGATACGCAGTATTTT.

This clonotype was found a few times. The rearrangement links TRBV4-2 to TRBJ1-4, with 8 bases fitting TRBD1. Per the germline V gene, CDR1 is LGHNA and CDR2 is YNFKEQ. V gave up 3 bases and J gave up 8 bases; unmatched junction bases: 5. CDR3 length equals 14 residues. DNA of the CDR3: TGTGCCAGCAGCCACTCAGGGGGCCTAGAAAAACTGTTTTTT. Its translation: CASSHSGGLEKLFF.

This clonotype was seen at least ten times. The rearrangement joins TRBV20-1 to TRBJ2-1, with D tentatively TRBD2 (6 bases). Per germline, CDR1 DFQATT and CDR2 SNEGSKA (reference sequence). V shed 3 bases and J shed 3 bases, with 9 bases lying between them. The CDR3 loop spans 13 amino acids. The CDR3 is CSASGSNYNEQFF. The CDR3 coding sequence is TGCAGTGCTAGCGGGAGCAACTACAATGAGCAGTTCTTC.

CDR3 in DNA: TGTGCCAGCAGTCTACTTTTCGGTTATGCGGAGAATGAGCAGTTCTTC. It translates to CASSLLFGYAENEQFF. The V call is TRBV27, the J call TRBJ2-1; the D is unclear. Germline CDR1 MNHEY, CDR2 SMNVEV (reference sequence). V lost 5 bases to trimming and J lost 7 bases, with 21 bases between them. This CDR3 spans 16 amino acids.

This clonotype was seen once. The gene calls are TRBV27 and TRBJ2-3; 10 bases are shared with TRBD2. The length of the CDR3 is 15 residues. Germline-derived CDR1 and CDR2 are MNHEY and SMNVEV (reference sequence). Trimming removed 4 bases from V and 6 bases from J; junction bases left unmatched: 7. CDR3 in DNA: TGTGCCAGCAGTTCAAGACTAGCGGGTTCGGATACGCAGTATTTT. Translated: CASSSRLAGSDTQYF.

This clonotype turned up a few times. The J gene is TRBJ2-1, the V gene TRBV24-1; TRBD2 agrees at 10 bases. J was trimmed by 2 bases and V by 6 bases; bases with no gene match: 0. Germline assignment: CDR1 KGHDR and CDR2 SFDVKD. The CDR3 runs 14 residues. The CDR3 spells CATSTSGTYNEQFF. The CDR3 region has the DNA TGTGCCACCAGTACTAGCGGGACCTACAATGAGCAGTTCTTC.

In this sample, this clonotype turned up once. A much larger clonotype is one base distant, so this may be a read error. The chain carries TRBV10-3 and TRBJ2-5; 9 positions agree with TRBD2. This CDR3 has 19 residues. Germline V lookup: CDR1 ENHRY, CDR2 SYGVKD. V lost 8 bases and J lost 3; bases outside the gene matches: 22. CDR3 bases: TGTGCCATCGAGAATCCCCCGGGACTAGCTTCGTACGGCAAAGAGACCCAGTACTTC. Protein product: CAIENPPGLASYGKETQYF.

This clonotype has at least ten counts. CDR3 nucleotide sequence: TGCGCCAGCAGCGATGATACAGGGATCGAGCAGTACTTC. Translated, it gives CASSDDTGIEQYF. The chain uses TRBV5-1 and TRBJ2-7; D is possibly TRBD1 (6 bases). Germline-derived CDR1 and CDR2 are SGHRS and YFSETQ. The CDR3 is 13 residues long. V dropped 4 bases and J dropped 6 bases, with 14 bases sitting between them.

This chain joins TRBV2 and TRBJ2-2, with 9 bases identical to TRBD1. Germline lookup yields CDR1 SNHLY and CDR2 FYNNEI. The V and J ends lost 11 bases and 4 bases, in that order; junction bases with no gene match: 11. The CDR3 consists of 15 residues. The CDR3: CAGWEGQGGTGELFF. CDR3 bases: TGTGCCGGCTGGGAGGGACAGGGAGGCACCGGGGAGCTGTTTTTT.

This clonotype was seen more than once but under ten times. J is TRBJ2-7 and V is TRBV11-2, with no clear D. V lost 5 bases, J lost 3 bases, and 14 bases lay in between. Germline V gene lookup returns CDR1 SGHAT and CDR2 FQNNGV. The CDR3 runs to 14 residues. This CDR3 is CASSAGAPYYEQYF. The CDR3 DNA reads TGTGCCAGCAGCGCCGGAGCCCCCTACTACGAGCAGTACTTC.

This clonotype came up a few times. The rearrangement links TRBV20-1 to TRBJ2-1, with TRBD1 identical over 8 bases. Germline V lookup: CDR1 DFQATT, CDR2 SNEGSKA (reference sequence). V trimming: 3 bases; J trimming: 12 bases; junction bases outside the gene matches: 13. This CDR3 has 14 residues. CDR3 bases: TGCAGTGCTAGCGCCCGGACAGGGAAAGAGGTGCAGTTCTTC. Protein sequence: CSASARTGKEVQFF.

CDR3: CASSLSLAVPKFF. In DNA, the CDR3 is TGTGCCAGCAGCTTATCTTTGGCGGTCCCCAAGTTCTTC. The genes are TRBV7-6 and TRBJ2-1; D unclear. CDR3 length equals 13 residues. V was clipped by 2 bases and J by 14 bases, with 16 bases between them. Germline assignment: CDR1 SGHVS and CDR2 FNYEAQ.

The genes are TRBV9 and TRBJ1-3, with D possibly TRBD1 on 5 matching bases. Germline V gives CDR1 SGDLS, CDR2 YYNGEE. There are 14 residues in the CDR3. V was clipped by 3 bases and J by 5 bases, with 12 bases between them. The CDR3 coding sequence is TGTGCCAGCAGCGGCGACAGAGGGAGAAACACCATATATTTT. As protein: CASSGDRGRNTIYF.

This sequence joins TRBV5-5 and TRBJ2-5; D ambiguous. Trimming left V 5 bases short and J 4 bases short, with 12 bases between. Germline CDR1 is SGHKS and CDR2 is YYEKEE (reference sequence). CDR3 length equals 13 residues. Written as DNA, the CDR3 is TGTGCCAGCAGTTACCGGTCGGGAGAGACCCAGTACTTC. It specifies CASSYRSGETQYF.